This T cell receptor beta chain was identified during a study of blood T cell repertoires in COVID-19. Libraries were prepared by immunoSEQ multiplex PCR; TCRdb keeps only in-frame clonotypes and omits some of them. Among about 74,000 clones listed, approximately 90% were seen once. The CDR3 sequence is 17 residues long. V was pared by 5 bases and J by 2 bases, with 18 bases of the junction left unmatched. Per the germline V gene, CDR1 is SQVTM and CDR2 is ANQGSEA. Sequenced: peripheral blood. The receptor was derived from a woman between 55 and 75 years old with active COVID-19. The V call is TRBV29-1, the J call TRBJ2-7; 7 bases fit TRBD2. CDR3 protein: CSVLRSDGAGAPYEQYF. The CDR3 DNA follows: TGCAGCGTTTTGAGATCTGACGGGGCGGGAGCCCCCTACGAGCAGTACTTC.